The 28 T cell receptor beta chains below all came from one sample that was sequenced in a study of cytomegalovirus exposure and HLA in healthy donors. In the PCR, 60 Vbeta and 13 Jbeta primers were used. The table came from immunoSEQ multiplex PCR; TCRdb's copy has only in-frame clones and leaves some out. This repertoire shows 100,000 to 150,000 clones, roughly 80% found once; its top ten account for 3.4%. The sample comprised PBMCs. The receptors originated from a man aged 30 to 39 in good health and CMV-seronegative.

This sequence joins TRBV7-9 and TRBJ1-1, with D possibly being TRBD1 (6 bases). The CDR3 sequence is 15 residues long. CDR1 and CDR2 from the germline V gene are SEHNR and FQNEAQ (reference sequence). V was cut by 2 bases and J by 0 bases, with 10 bases left in between. CDR3 protein: CASSLKAGVNTEAFF. DNA for the CDR3: TGTGCCAGCAGCTTAAAAGCAGGGGTGAACACTGAAGCTTTCTTT.

The CDR3: CAWSTDRGAKNIQYF. The CDR3 DNA is TGTGCCTGGAGTACCGACAGGGGAGCCAAAAACATTCAGTACTTC. V and J are TRBV30 and TRBJ2-4, with 8 bases fitting TRBD1. The CDR3 covers 15 residues. V lost 2 bases to trimming and J lost 0 bases; unmatched junction nucleotides: 3. Germline V CDR1 and CDR2: GTSNPN, SVGIG (reference sequence).

This clone was observed a handful of times. The J gene is TRBJ1-1, the V gene TRBV7-6; D is unresolved. This CDR3 has 13 amino acids. Germline V lookup: CDR1 SGHVS, CDR2 FNYEAQ. Trimming took 1 base from V and 8 from J, leaving 11 bases between them. CDR3 in amino acids: CASSLVEGAEAFF. The CDR3 DNA reads as TGTGCCAGCAGCTTAGTGGAGGGCGCGGAAGCTTTCTTT.

The V gene is TRBV9, the J gene TRBJ2-2, with D hard to call. V lost 1 base and J lost 2, with 9 bases in between. The CDR3 loop spans 15 amino acids. Germline-derived CDR1 and CDR2 are SGDLS and YYNGEE. The CDR3 is CASSVSTLNTGELFF. The CDR3 DNA sequence: TGTGCCAGCAGCGTAAGCACTCTTAACACCGGGGAGCTGTTTTTT.

This chain joins TRBV7-8 and TRBJ2-1, with 8 bases that match TRBD2. J gave up 6 bases and V 1 base, and 11 bases lay outside the gene matches. The CDR3 totals 17 residues. Germline values: CDR1 SGHVS, CDR2 FQNEAQ. CDR3 region: CASSLGRGASGINEQFF. Here the CDR3 DNA reads TGTGCCAGCAGCTTAGGGCGGGGGGCTAGCGGAATCAATGAGCAGTTCTTC.

The chain combines TRBV28 with TRBJ1-2; TRBD1 matches at 12 bases. The germline V gene encodes CDR1 MDHEN and CDR2 SYDVKM. V shed 6 bases, J shed 1 base, and the junction held 9 bases outside the gene matches. CDR3 length: 17 amino acids. The CDR3 bases are TGTGCCAGCAGCGAACCGGGACAGGGGGCAAATAACTATGGCTACACCTTC. Translating gives CASSEPGQGANNYGYTF.

The chain is built from TRBV10-3 and TRBJ2-1; D perhaps matches TRBD2 (5 bases). The V end lost 5 bases, the J end lost 9 bases, and 14 bases lay between the germline ends. This CDR3 region has 13 residues. The germline V gene has CDR1 ENHRY and CDR2 SYGVKD. Written as DNA, the CDR3 is TGTGCCATCAGTCTAGATCTTGCGGGTGAGCAGTTCTTC. Its translation is CAISLDLAGEQFF.

This rearrangement joins TRBV6-5 to TRBJ1-1; TRBD1 agrees at 9 bases. This CDR3 spans 14 amino acids. Germline V gene data show CDR1 as MNHEY and CDR2 as SVGAGI. With 4 bases clipped from V and 1 base from J, the junction kept 1 base outside the gene matches. Written as DNA, the CDR3 is TGTGCCAGCAGTTCGACAGGGGGGAACACTGAAGCTTTCTTT. Residues: CASSSTGGNTEAFF.

About this clone: One junction end disagrees with the germline gene, perhaps due to a read error. This chain connects TRBV7-9 to TRBJ1-2; D might be TRBD1 (6 bases). Per the germline V gene, CDR1 is SEHNR and CDR2 is FQNEAQ (reference sequence). The CDR3 is made up of 12 amino acids. CDR3 in amino acids: CSSGAGVTGYTF. The CDR3 DNA is TGTTCCAGCGGGGCAGGGGTAACTGGCTACACCTTC. Full variable domain (remainder filled in from reference TRBV7-9 and TRBJ1-2): DTGVSQNPRHKITKRGQNVTFRCDPISEHNRLYWYRQTLGQGPEFLTYFQNEAQLEKSRLLSDRFSAERPKGSFSTLEIQRTEQGDSAMYLCSSGAGVTGYTFGSGTRLTVV.

This chain's CDR3 is CASSLRDGGFNTEAFF. CDR3 bases: TGCGCCAGCAGCTTGAGGGACGGGGGTTTTAACACTGAAGCTTTCTTT. The rearrangement links TRBV5-1 to TRBJ1-1, with D possibly being TRBD1 (5 bases). V was clipped by 1 base and J by 2 bases, with 15 bases between them. Germline loops: CDR1 SGHRS, CDR2 YFSETQ. CDR3 length: 16 residues. Supplemented by reference TRBV5-1 and TRBJ1-1, the full variable domain reads KAGVTQTPRYLIKTRGQQVTLSCSPISGHRSVSWYQQTPGQGLQFLFEYFSETQRNKGNFPGRFSGRQFSNSRSEMNVSTLELGDSALYLCASSLRDGGFNTEAFFGQGTRLTVV.

The chain is built from TRBV7-2 and TRBJ2-7, with TRBD2 identical over 11 bases. Per germline, CDR1 SGHTA and CDR2 FQGNSA. With 2 bases clipped from V and 2 bases from J, the junction kept 5 bases outside the gene matches. The CDR3 extends over 16 amino acids. CDR3 sequence (DNA): TGTGCCAGCAGCTTACTAGGACTAGCGGGTGCCTACGAGCAGTACTTC. Translating gives CASSLLGLAGAYEQYF.

The chain combines TRBV30 with TRBJ2-1; D call uncertain. The V end lost 6 bases, the J end lost 3 bases, and 6 bases lay between the germline ends. The CDR3 spans 11 residues. CDR1 GTSNPN and CDR2 SVGIG come from the germline V gene (reference sequence). This chain's CDR3 is CACTYYNEQFF. In DNA form, the CDR3 reads TGTGCCTGTACCTACTACAATGAGCAGTTCTTC.

J is TRBJ1-1 and V is TRBV5-1, with D perhaps TRBD1 (6 bases). Germline CDR1 is SGHRS and CDR2 is YFSETQ. V was cut by 0 bases and J by 2 bases, with 11 bases left in between. There are 15 residues in the CDR3. The CDR3 sequence is CASSLEDRYNTEAFF. DNA of the CDR3: TGCGCCAGCAGCTTGGAGGACAGATACAACACTGAAGCTTTCTTT.

This clone was observed once. This rearrangement joins TRBV10-3 to TRBJ2-7, with TRBD1 matching over 7 bases. From germline, CDR1 is ENHRY and CDR2 SYGVKD. CDR3 length: 15 residues. The J segment lost 0 bases and the V segment lost 3 bases, leaving 5 bases of the junction unmatched. CDR3 in DNA: TGTGCCATCAGTGATAGGGGGCTTAACTCCTACGAGCAGTACTTC. It yields the protein CAISDRGLNSYEQYF.

This clone appeared a single time. The chain carries TRBV28 and TRBJ2-7, with 7 bases identical to TRBD2. Trimming took 5 bases from V and 3 from J; bases not matched to a gene: 7. The germline gives CDR1 MDHEN, CDR2 SYDVKM. This CDR3 spans 14 amino acids. CDR3 residues: CASSIDKRGYEQYF. DNA for the CDR3: TGTGCCAGCAGTATTGACAAGCGGGGCTACGAGCAGTACTTC.

The chain recombines TRBV30 with TRBJ1-2; D might be TRBD1 (5 bases). The V and J ends lost 0 bases and 8 bases respectively, with 13 bases between them. CDR3 length: 13 amino acids. Germline CDR1 reads GTSNPN; CDR2 reads SVGIG (reference sequence). The CDR3 nucleotides read TGTGCCTGGAGTGTACGAACCAGGGCAGGCTACACCTTC. It yields the protein CAWSVRTRAGYTF. The full variable domain, rest sourced from reference TRBV30 and TRBJ1-2, is SQTIHQWPATLVQPVGSPLSLECTVEGTSNPNLYWYRQAAGRGLQLLFYSVGIGQISSEVPQNLSASRPQDRQFILSSKKLLLSDSGFYLCAWSVRTRAGYTFGSGTRLTVV.

V usage is TRBV18 and J usage is TRBJ1-3; TRBD1 matches at 9 bases. The CDR3 has 16 amino acids. Trimming at V came to 0 bases and at J to 3 bases, leaving 3 bases not matched to a gene. Germline CDR1 and CDR2: KGHSH and LQKENI. The DNA of the CDR3 is TGTGCCAGCTCACCACCGACAGGGGGATATGGAAACACCATATATTTT. Its protein product is CASSPPTGGYGNTIYF.

The J gene is TRBJ2-5, the V gene TRBV29-1, with TRBD1 matching 7 bases. The DNA end favors TRBJ2-7, so the J call may be wrong. The CDR3 runs 13 residues. Germline CDR1 reads SQVTM; CDR2 reads ANQGSEA. DNA of the CDR3: TGCAGCGTTCTGACAGGGCGGTCATACGAGCAGTACTTC. Its protein is CSVLTGRSYEQYF.

This clone has only a few counts. The chain joins TRBV6-1 to TRBJ1-3; 7 positions agree with TRBD1. The CDR3 sequence is 17 residues long. Germline CDR1 and CDR2: MNHNS and SASEGT. The V and J ends lost 2 bases and 0 bases, in that order; junction bases with no gene match: 7. CDR3 region: CASSELDRTPSGNTIYF. The CDR3 region has the DNA TGTGCCAGCAGTGAATTGGACAGGACCCCCTCTGGAAACACCATATATTTT.

The gene calls are TRBV4-1 and TRBJ1-1; D not resolved. The CDR3 is 13 amino acids. Trimming removed 1 base from V and 6 bases from J, with 9 bases in between. Germline values: CDR1 MGHRA, CDR2 YSYEKL. The CDR3 DNA reads TGCGCCAGCAGCCAAGGTGCGGTATCTGAAGCTTTCTTT. Encoded protein: CASSQGAVSEAFF.

The chain joins TRBV4-2 to TRBJ2-7; 9 bases match TRBD2. The J segment lost 3 bases and the V segment lost 3 bases, leaving 3 bases of the junction unmatched. In germline, CDR1 is LGHNA, CDR2 YNFKEQ. The CDR3 sequence is 14 residues long. Here the CDR3 DNA reads TGTGCCAGCAGCCATAATAGCGGGGGCTACGAGCAGTACTTC. Translated, it gives CASSHNSGGYEQYF.

V and J are TRBV27 and TRBJ2-7; D perhaps matches TRBD1 (6 bases). Per the germline V gene, CDR1 is MNHEY and CDR2 is SMNVEV (reference sequence). The CDR3 has 14 residues. V was clipped by 3 bases and J by 0 bases, with 9 bases between them. The CDR3 sequence is CASSFRDISYEQYF. The CDR3, as DNA: TGTGCCAGCAGTTTCCGGGACATCTCCTACGAGCAGTACTTC.

Only one count was recorded for this clone. V gene TRBV7-3 combines with J gene TRBJ2-3; TRBD2 is a possible D gene (5 bases). Per germline, CDR1 SGHTA and CDR2 FQGTGA. V lost 3 bases, J lost 2 bases, and 12 bases lay in between. This CDR3 spans 15 amino acids. CDR3 in DNA: TGTGCCAGCAGCTTGACGGGGTTCACCACAGATACGCAGTATTTT. The encoded protein is CASSLTGFTTDTQYF.

With regard to this clone: Within the sample, other DNA sequences also encode this same CDR3. CDR3 loop: CASSLRTAGKLFF. CDR3 nucleotide sequence: TGTGCCAGCAGTCTGAGGACAGCAGGAAAACTGTTTTTT. The rearrangement joins TRBV13 to TRBJ1-4; D perhaps matches TRBD1 (6 bases). The CDR3 is 13 amino acids. Looked up from germline, CDR1 is PRHDT and CDR2 is FYEKMQ (reference sequence). V was clipped by 6 bases and J by 10 bases, with 15 bases between them.

The V call is TRBV28, the J call TRBJ2-2; 8 bases match TRBD2. V shed 7 bases, J shed 4 bases, and the junction held 11 bases outside the gene matches. The CDR3 is 16 residues long. The germline V gene encodes CDR1 MDHEN and CDR2 SYDVKM. CDR3 bases: TGTGCCAGCACTTCAGCGGGGGCGCGGGGCACCGGGGAGCTGTTTTTT. Translated, it gives CASTSAGARGTGELFF. Full variable domain (rest looked up from reference TRBV28 and TRBJ2-2): DVKVTQSSRYLVKRTGEKVFLECVQDMDHENMFWYRQDPGLGLRLIYFSYDVKMKEKGDIPEGYSVSREKKERFSLILESASTNQTSMYLCASTSAGARGTGELFFGEGSRLTVL.

There are a few counts of this clone. The chain links TRBV11-2 to TRBJ2-1; 10 positions agree with TRBD1. Germline CDR1 reads SGHAT; CDR2 reads FQNNGV. The CDR3 sequence is 16 residues long. J gave up 3 bases and V 1 base, and 3 bases lay outside the gene matches. The CDR3 coding sequence is TGTGCCAGCAGCTTAGCAGGACAGGGGGGCTACAATGAGCAGTTCTTC. Residues: CASSLAGQGGYNEQFF.

The chain has TRBV5-1 and TRBJ1-6; tentative D call: TRBD1 (5 bases). V gave up 2 bases and J gave up 6 bases, with 9 bases separating them. The CDR3 covers 14 residues. The germline gives CDR1 SGHRS, CDR2 YFSETQ. The CDR3 is CASSFGGSNSPLHF. The CDR3 DNA reads as TGCGCCAGCAGCTTCGGGGGTAGTAATTCACCCCTCCACTTT.

The chain joins TRBV30 to TRBJ2-5; TRBD2 aligns across 8 bases. The ends lost 3 bases at V and 9 bases at J; junction bases unmatched: 18. The germline V gene encodes CDR1 GTSNPN and CDR2 SVGIG (reference sequence). This CDR3 is 16 amino acids long. The CDR3 DNA reads TGTGCCTGGAGCGGAGTGGGGACTAGGGGAACGGGGGCCCAGTACTTC. Translation gives CAWSGVGTRGTGAQYF.